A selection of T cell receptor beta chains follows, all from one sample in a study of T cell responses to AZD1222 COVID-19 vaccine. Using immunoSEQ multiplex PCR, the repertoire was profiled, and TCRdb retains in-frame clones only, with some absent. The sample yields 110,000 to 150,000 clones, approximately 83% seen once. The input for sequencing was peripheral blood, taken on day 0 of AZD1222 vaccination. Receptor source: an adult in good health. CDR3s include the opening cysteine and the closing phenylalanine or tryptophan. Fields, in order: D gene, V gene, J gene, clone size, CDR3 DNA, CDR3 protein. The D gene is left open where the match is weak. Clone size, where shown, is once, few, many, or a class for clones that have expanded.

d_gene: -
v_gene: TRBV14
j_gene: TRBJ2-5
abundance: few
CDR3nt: TGTGCCAGCAGCCAATACGGGGGTTCCCGTTTAATCCAAGAGACCCAGTACTTC
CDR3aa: CASSQYGGSRLIQETQYF

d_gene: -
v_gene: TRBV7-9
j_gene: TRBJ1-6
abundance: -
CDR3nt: TGTGCCAGCAGCTTACTGGACGCCTATAATTCACCCCTCCACTTT
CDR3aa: CASSLLDAYNSPLHF

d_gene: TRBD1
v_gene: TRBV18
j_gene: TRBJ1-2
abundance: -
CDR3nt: TGTGCCAGCTCAGTGCCAGGGGGCACGGTAAATGGCTACACCTTC
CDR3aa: CASSVPGGTVNGYTF

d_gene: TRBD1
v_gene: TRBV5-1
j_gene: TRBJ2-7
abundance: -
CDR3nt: TGCGCCAGCAGTGAGGGGACAGGGTCCTACGAGCAGTACTTC
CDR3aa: CASSEGTGSYEQYF

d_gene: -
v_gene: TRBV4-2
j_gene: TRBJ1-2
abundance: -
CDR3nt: TGTGCCAGCAGCCAAGATGGGGGGTGGTATGGCTACACCTTC
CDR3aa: CASSQDGGWYGYTF

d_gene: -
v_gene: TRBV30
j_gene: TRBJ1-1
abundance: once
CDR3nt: TGTGCCTGGAAAACAGTGAACACTGAAGCTTTCTTT
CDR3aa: CAWKTVNTEAFF

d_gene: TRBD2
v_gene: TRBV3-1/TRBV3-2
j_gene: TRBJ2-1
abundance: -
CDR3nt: TGTGCCAGCAGCCAACGGGAGGAGGATGAGCAGTTCTTC
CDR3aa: CASSQREEDEQFF

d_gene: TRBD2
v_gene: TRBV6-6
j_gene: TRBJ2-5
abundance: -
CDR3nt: TGTGCCAGCAGCTGGACTAGCGGGAGACCCCAAGAGACCCAGTACTTC
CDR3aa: CASSWTSGRPQETQYF

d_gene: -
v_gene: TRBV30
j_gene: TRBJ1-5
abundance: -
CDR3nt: TGTGCCTGGAGTTCTGGTCAGAGCAATCAGCCCCAGCATTTT
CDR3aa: CAWSSGQSNQPQHF

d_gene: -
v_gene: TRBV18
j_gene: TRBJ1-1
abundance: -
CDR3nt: TGTGCCAGCTCACAGGGAGGGACGCCGAACACTGAAGCTTTCTTT
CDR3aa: CASSQGGTPNTEAFF

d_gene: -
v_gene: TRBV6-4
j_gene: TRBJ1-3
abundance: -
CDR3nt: TGTGCCAGCAGTGACTCTGTCAGAAGGATGACACTAAGCTCTGGAAACACCATATATTTT
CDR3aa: CASSDSVRRMTLSSGNTIYF

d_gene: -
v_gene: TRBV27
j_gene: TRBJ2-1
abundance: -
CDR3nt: TGTGCCAGCAGTTCCCAAGTAGGGGCTGCCACGAATGAGCAGTTCTTC
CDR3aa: CASSSQVGAATNEQFF

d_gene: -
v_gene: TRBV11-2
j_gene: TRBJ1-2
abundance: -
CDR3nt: TGTGCCAGCAGCTTAGAGGGTAGAAACCGCAACTATGGCTACACCTTC
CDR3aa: CASSLEGRNRNYGYTF

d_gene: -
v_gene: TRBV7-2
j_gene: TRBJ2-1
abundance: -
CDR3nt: TGTGCCAGCAGCACAGGGAGATACAATGAGCAGTTCTTC
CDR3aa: CASSTGRYNEQFF

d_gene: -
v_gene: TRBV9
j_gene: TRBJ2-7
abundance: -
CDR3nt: TGTGCCAGCAGCGTAGGGTGGAGCAGCTCCTACGAGCAGTACTTC
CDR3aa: CASSVGWSSSYEQYF

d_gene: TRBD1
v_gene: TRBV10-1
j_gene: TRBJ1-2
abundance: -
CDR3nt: TGCGCCAGCAGTGGGGACAGGGCAAGCGGCTACACCTTC
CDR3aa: CASSGDRASGYTF

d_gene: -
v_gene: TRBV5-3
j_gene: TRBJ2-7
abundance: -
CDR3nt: TGTGCCAGAAGCTTGGACCCTACCCACTCCTGCGGCCACTACGAGCAGTACTTC
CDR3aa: CARSLDPTHSCGHYEQYF

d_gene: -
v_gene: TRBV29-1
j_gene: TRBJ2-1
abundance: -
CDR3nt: TGCAGCGTCCTTATCTACAATGAGCAGTTCTTC
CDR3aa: CSVLIYNEQFF

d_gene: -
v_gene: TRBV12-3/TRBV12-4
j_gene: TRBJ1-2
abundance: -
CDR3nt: TGTGCCAGCAGTTTGGCGGGTCGGGGAGGCTACACCTTC
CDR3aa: CASSLAGRGGYTF

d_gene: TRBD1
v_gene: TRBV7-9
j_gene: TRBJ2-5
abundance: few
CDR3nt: TGTGCCATCACATTAGGACAGGGACAGGATCAAGAGACCCAGTACTTC
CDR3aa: CAITLGQGQDQETQYF

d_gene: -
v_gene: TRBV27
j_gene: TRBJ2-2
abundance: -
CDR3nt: TGTGCCAGCAGTTTATCCAACAGGGTCGGCACCGGGGAGCTGTTTTTT
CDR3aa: CASSLSNRVGTGELFF

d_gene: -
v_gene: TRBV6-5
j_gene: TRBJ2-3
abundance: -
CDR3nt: TGTGCCAGCTGGGACGGGGGCCCAGATACGCAGTATTTT
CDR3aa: CASWDGGPDTQYF

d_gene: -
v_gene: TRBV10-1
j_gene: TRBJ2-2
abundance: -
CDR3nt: TGCGCCAGCAGTGAGTCGATAACCGGGGAGCTGTTTTTT
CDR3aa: CASSESITGELFF

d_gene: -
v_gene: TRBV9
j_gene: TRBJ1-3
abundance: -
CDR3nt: TGTGCCAGCAGCGTAGAAGGGGGGGCGTATTCGGGAAACACCATATATTTT
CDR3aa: CASSVEGGAYSGNTIYF